This T cell receptor beta chain was sequenced for a study of neoadjuvant anti-PD-1 for oral cavity cancer. Only in-frame clones appear in the TCRdb table, and some are missing; sequencing was by immunoSEQ multiplex PCR. The sample lists roughly 13,000 clones; 60% to 75% were seen once. The CDR3 is made up of 14 amino acids. Looked up from germline, CDR1 is ENHRY and CDR2 is SYGVKD. The J segment lost 1 base and the V segment lost 3 bases, leaving 0 bases of the junction unmatched. Time point indicated: after neoadjuvant nivolumab, at surgical resection. PBMCs were not maintained or expanded in culture before analysis.

The source is a person between 35 and 79 years old with oral cavity squamous cell carcinoma. This chain joins TRBV10-3 and TRBJ2-5; 9 bases agree with TRBD2. The sample in question was PBMCs, obtained after nivolumab (anti-PD-1) treatment. CDR3 sequence: CAISEAGGQETQYF. As DNA, the CDR3 is TGTGCCATCAGTGAAGCGGGAGGCCAAGAGACCCAGTACTTC.